The T cell receptor (beta chain) under discussion was sequenced for a study of CD8 T cells in Susac syndrome. There are 14 residues in the CDR3. CDR1 is MDHEN, CDR2 SYDVKM, per germline. Germline trimming cut 6 bases from V and 7 bases from J; bases unmatched to any gene: 6. Random-hexamer reverse transcription was applied to roughly 0.5 to 1 ug RNA. Coverage of TCR beta CDR3 amplification by immunoSEQ multiplex PCR extended to 54 Vbeta and 13 Jbeta. TCRdb re-called the immunoSEQ multiplex PCR reads through MiXCR, storing one row per CDR3 protein. Here the sample spans around 130,000 distinct CDR3 sequences, less than 95% being singletons. The authors sequenced TCR beta from blood CD8+ and CD4+ T cells. Matched for age and sex, the controls were healthy donors. The CD8+ and CD4+ T cells were negatively isolated, with the TEMRA cells enriched by FACS.

Specimen: CD4+ T cells from PBMCs. The V gene is TRBV28, the J gene TRBJ1-5; 10 bases agree with TRBD1. The clonotype comes from a human donor in good health. The CDR3 spells CASRATDRGQPQHF. The CDR3 coding sequence is TGTGCCAGCAGGGCGACGGACAGGGGGCAGCCCCAGCATTTT.